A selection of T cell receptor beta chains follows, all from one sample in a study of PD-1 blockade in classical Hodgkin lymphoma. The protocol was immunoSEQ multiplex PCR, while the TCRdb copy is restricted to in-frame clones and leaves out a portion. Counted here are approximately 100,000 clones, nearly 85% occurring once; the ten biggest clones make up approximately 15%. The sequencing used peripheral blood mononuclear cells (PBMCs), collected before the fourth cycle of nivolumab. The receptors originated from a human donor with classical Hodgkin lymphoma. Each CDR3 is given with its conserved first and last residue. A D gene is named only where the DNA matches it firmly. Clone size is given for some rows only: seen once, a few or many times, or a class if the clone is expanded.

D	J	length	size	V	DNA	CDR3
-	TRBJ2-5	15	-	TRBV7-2	TGTGCCAGCAGCCGGGGGACGGGGTACCAAGAGACCCAGTACTTC	CASSRGTGYQETQYF
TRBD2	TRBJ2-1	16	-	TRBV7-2	TGTGCCAGCAGCTTAGATCCGGGACTAGTGGCCGGGGGGCAGTTCTTC	CASSLDPGLVAGGQFF
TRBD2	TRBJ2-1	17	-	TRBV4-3	TGCGCCAGCAGCCAAACAAGACTAGCGGGAGGGTACAATGAGCAGTTCTTC	CASSQTRLAGGYNEQFF
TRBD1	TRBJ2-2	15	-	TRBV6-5	TGTGCCAGCAAGCCACAGGGGGCCGTGACCGGGGAGCTGTTTTTT	CASKPQGAVTGELFF
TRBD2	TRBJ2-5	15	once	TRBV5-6	TGTGCCAGCAGCGAGCAGGGAGGGATCGGAGAGACCCAGTACTTC	CASSEQGGIGETQYF
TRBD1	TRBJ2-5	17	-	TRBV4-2	TGTGCCAGCAGCCAGCTTACCGGGACAGGGGAAATCGAGACCCAGTACTTC	CASSQLTGTGEIETQYF
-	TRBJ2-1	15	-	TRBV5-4	TGTGCCAGCAGCCCCCGAGGGGTTCGGGTAAATGAGCAGTTCTTC	CASSPRGVRVNEQFF
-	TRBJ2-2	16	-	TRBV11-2	TGTGCCAGCAGCCCCACTGACGTCGGGGACACCGGGGAGCTGTTTTTT	CASSPTDVGDTGELFF
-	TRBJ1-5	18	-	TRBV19	TGTGCCAGTAGTATAAGTTCGGGCAGGGGATACGGCAATCAGCCCCAGCATTTT	CASSISSGRGYGNQPQHF
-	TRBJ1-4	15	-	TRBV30	TGTGCCTGGAGGTCCAAGGGCGCCACTAATGAAAAACTGTTTTTT	CAWRSKGATNEKLFF
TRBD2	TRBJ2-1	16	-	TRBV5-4	TGTGCCAGCAGCTTGGCCGGGACTAGCGGGAGGGATGAGCAGTTCTTC	CASSLAGTSGRDEQFF
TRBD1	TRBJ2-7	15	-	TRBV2	TGTGCCAGCAGTGAGCCCCCTACGACAGGGTACGAGCAGTACTTC	CASSEPPTTGYEQYF
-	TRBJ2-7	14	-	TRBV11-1	TGTGCCAGCAGCTTATTCCCCGGGGGTGGCGAGCAGTACTTC	CASSLFPGGGEQYF
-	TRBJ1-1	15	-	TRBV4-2	TGTGCCAGCAGCCAAGAAGTTGGCAGGGGTACTGAAGCTTTCTTT	CASSQEVGRGTEAFF
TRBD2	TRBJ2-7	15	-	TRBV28	TGTGCCAGCAGTTTCGGACTAGCGGCCTCCTACGAGCAGTACTTC	CASSFGLAASYEQYF
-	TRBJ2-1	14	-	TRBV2	TGTGCCACCGGACCGGGACTTTCTTACAATGAGCAGTTCTTC	CATGPGLSYNEQFF
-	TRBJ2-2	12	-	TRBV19	TGTGCCAGTAGTTTTTTGTCCGGGGAGCTGTTTTTT	CASSFLSGELFF
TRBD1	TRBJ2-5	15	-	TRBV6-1	TGTGCCAGCAGTGAAGGGACAGGGGGCGGAGAGACCCAGTACTTC	CASSEGTGGGETQYF
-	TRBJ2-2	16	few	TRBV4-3	TGCGCCAGCAGCCAGGTCCCGGCGGGCCTCACCGGGGAGCTGTTTTTT	CASSQVPAGLTGELFF
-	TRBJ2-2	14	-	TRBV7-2	TGTGCCAGCAGCTTATGGAGACTAACCGGGGAGCTGTTTTTT	CASSLWRLTGELFF
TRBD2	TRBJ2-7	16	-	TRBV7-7	TGTGCCAGCAGCTTAGATTGGGCTAGCGGAACCTACGAGCAGTACTTC	CASSLDWASGTYEQYF
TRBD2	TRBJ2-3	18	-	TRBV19	TGTGCCAGTGGCATAGGTCCTCGACTAGCGGCCAGCACAGATACGCAGTATTTT	CASGIGPRLAASTDTQYF
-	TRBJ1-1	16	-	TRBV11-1	TGTGCCAGCAGCTTAGCAGGGCGTTTGATGAACACTGAAGCTTTCTTT	CASSLAGRLMNTEAFF
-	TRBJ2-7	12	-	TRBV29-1	TGCAGCGTTGTGCAGAACTCCTACGAGCAGTACTTC	CSVVQNSYEQYF
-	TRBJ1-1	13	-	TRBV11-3	TGTGCCAGCAGCGCAGGGTCGAACACTGAAGCTTTCTTT	CASSAGSNTEAFF
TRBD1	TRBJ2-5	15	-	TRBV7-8	TGTGCCAGCAGCTTGAGACAGGGGGCGTGGGAGACCCAGTACTTC	CASSLRQGAWETQYF
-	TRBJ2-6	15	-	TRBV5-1	TGCGCCAGCGTAAAGGAGGACTCTGGGGCCAACGTCCTGACTTTC	CASVKEDSGANVLTF
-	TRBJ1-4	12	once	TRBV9	TGTGCCAGCAGCAGGACTGGCGAAAAACTGTTTTTT	CASSRTGEKLFF